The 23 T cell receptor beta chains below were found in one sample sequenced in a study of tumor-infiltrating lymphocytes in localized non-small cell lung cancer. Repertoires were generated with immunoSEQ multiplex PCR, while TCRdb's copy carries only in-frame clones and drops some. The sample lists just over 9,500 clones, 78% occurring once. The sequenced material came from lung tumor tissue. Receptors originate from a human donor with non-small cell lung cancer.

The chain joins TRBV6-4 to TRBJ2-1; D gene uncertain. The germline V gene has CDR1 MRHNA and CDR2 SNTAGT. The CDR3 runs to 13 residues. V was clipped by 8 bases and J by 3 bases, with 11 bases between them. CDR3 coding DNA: TGTGCCAGCTCAGCCGGCAGCTACAATGAGCAGTTCTTC. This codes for CASSAGSYNEQFF.

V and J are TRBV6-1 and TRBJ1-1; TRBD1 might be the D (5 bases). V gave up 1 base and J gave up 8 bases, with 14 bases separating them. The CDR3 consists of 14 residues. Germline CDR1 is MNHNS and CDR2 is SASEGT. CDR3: CASSEVDSFDEAFF. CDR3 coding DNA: TGTGCCAGCAGTGAAGTCGACAGTTTTGACGAAGCTTTCTTT.

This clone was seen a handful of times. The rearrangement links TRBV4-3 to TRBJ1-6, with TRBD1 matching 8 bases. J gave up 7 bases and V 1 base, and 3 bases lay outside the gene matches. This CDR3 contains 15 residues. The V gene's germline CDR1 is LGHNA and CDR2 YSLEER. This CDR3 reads CASSQAGGANSPLHF. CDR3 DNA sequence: TGCGCCAGCAGCCAAGCAGGGGGCGCGAATTCACCCCTCCACTTT.

CDR3 region: CAWTTYSRNTEAFF. CDR3 nucleotide sequence: TGTGCCTGGACGACGTACAGCAGGAACACTGAAGCTTTCTTT. The V gene is TRBV30, the J gene TRBJ1-1; D remains ambiguous. Per the germline V gene, CDR1 is GTSNPN and CDR2 is SVGIG (reference sequence). This CDR3 has 14 amino acids. The V and J ends lost 4 bases and 1 base respectively, with 13 bases between them.

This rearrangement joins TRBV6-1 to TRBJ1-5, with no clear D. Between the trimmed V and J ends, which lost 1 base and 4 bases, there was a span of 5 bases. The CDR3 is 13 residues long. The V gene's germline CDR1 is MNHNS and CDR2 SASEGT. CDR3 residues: CASSEGLNQPQHF. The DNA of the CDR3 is TGTGCCAGCAGTGAAGGACTGAATCAGCCCCAGCATTTT.

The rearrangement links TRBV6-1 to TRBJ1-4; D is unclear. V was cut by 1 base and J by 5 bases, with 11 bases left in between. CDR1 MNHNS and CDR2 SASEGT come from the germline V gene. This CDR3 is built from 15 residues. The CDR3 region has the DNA TGTGCCAGCAGTGAAGGAGGGCAGCCGAATGAAAAACTGTTTTTT. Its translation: CASSEGGQPNEKLFF.

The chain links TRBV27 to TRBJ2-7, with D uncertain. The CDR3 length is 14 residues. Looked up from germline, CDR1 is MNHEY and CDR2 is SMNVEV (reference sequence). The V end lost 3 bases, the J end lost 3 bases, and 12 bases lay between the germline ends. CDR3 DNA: TGTGCCAGCAGTTTGGCCTGGACCCTCTACGAGCAGTACTTC. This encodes CASSLAWTLYEQYF.

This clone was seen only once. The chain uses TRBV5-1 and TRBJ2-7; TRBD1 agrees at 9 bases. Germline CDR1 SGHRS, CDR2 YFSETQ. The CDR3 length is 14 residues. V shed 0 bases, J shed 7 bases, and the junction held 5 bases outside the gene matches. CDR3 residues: CASSLEGQGTEQYF. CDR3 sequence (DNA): TGCGCCAGCAGCTTGGAGGGACAGGGTACGGAGCAGTACTTC.

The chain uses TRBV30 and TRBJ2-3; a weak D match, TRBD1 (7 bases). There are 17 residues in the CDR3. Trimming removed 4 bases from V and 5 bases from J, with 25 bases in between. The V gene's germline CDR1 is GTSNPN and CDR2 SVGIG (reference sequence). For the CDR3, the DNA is TGTGCCTGGACCCCGCTACCCCCAGGGGGGTTTTTAGATACGCAGTATTTT. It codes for CAWTPLPPGGFLDTQYF.

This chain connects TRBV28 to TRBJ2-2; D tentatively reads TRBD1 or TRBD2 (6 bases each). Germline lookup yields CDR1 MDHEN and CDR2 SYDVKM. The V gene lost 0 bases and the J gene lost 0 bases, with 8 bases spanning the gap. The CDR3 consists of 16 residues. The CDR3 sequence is CASSLWGGPNTGELFF. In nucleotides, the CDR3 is TGTGCCAGCAGTTTATGGGGGGGCCCGAACACCGGGGAGCTGTTTTTT. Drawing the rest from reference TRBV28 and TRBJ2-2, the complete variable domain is DVKVTQSSRYLVKRTGEKVFLECVQDMDHENMFWYRQDPGLGLRLIYFSYDVKMKEKGDIPEGYSVSREKKERFSLILESASTNQTSMYLCASSLWGGPNTGELFFGEGSRLTVL.

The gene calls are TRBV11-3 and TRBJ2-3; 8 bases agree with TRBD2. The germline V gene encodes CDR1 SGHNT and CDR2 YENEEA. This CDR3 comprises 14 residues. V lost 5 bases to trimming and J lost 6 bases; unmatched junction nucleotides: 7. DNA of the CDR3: TGTGCCAGCAGCCAAAGCGGGGGTGGGGATACGCAGTATTTT. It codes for CASSQSGGGDTQYF.

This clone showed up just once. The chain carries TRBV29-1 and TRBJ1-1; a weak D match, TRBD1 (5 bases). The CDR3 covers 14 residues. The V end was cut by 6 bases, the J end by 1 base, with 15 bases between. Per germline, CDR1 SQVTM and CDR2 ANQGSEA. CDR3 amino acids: CSVGGTAANTEAFF. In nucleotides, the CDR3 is TGCAGCGTGGGGGGGACGGCAGCGAACACTGAAGCTTTCTTT.

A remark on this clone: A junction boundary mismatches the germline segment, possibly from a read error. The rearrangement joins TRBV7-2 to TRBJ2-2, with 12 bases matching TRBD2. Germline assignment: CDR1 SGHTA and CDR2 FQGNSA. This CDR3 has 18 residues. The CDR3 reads CVSSPRLAGALNTGELFF. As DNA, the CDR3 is TGTGTCAGCAGCCCGCGACTAGCGGGAGCTCTGAACACCGGGGAGCTGTTTTTT.

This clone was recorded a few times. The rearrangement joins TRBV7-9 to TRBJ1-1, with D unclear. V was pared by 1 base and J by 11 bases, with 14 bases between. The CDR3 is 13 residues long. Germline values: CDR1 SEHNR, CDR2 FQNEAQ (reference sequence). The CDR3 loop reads CASSLEWSGGAFF. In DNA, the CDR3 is TGTGCCAGCAGCTTAGAATGGTCCGGTGGGGCTTTCTTT.

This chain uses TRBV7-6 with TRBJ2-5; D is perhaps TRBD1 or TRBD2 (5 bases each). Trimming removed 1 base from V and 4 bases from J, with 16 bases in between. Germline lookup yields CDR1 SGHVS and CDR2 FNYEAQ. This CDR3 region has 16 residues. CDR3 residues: CASSLGLLGDGETQYF. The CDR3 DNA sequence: TGTGCCAGCAGCTTAGGGCTGCTTGGGGACGGAGAGACCCAGTACTTC.

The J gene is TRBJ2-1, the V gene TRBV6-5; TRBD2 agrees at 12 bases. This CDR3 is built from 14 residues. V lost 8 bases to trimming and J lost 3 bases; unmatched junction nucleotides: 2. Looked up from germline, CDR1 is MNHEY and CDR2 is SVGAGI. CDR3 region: CASRLAGDYNEQFF. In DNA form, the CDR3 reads TGTGCCAGCCGACTAGCGGGAGACTACAATGAGCAGTTCTTC.

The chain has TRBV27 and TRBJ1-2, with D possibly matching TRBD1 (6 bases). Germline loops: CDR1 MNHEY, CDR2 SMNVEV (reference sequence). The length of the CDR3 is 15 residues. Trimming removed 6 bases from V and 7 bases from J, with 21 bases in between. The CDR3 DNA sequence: TGTGCCAGCAGCCCCCAGGACAGCTACCTTTTTGGCTACACCTTC. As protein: CASSPQDSYLFGYTF.

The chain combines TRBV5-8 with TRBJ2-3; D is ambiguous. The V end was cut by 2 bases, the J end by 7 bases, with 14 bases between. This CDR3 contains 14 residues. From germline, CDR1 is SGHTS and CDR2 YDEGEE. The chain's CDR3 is CASSFRHSPHTQYF. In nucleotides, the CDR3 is TGTGCCAGCAGCTTTCGGCACAGCCCCCATACGCAGTATTTT.

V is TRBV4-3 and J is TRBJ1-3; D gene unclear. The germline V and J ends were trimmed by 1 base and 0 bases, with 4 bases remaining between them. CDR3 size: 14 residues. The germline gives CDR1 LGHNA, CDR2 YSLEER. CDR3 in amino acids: CASSQGRSGNTIYF. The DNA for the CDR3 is TGCGCCAGCAGCCAAGGCCGCTCTGGAAACACCATATATTTT.

The CDR3 bases are TGCGCCAGCAGCTTCTCCGGGACAGGGACCTATGGCTACACCTTC. Translating gives CASSFSGTGTYGYTF. The genes are TRBV5-1 and TRBJ1-2; 9 bases map to TRBD1. This CDR3 is built from 15 residues. The trim removed 2 bases at V and 4 bases at J, leaving 6 bases unmatched. Germline V lookup: CDR1 SGHRS, CDR2 YFSETQ.

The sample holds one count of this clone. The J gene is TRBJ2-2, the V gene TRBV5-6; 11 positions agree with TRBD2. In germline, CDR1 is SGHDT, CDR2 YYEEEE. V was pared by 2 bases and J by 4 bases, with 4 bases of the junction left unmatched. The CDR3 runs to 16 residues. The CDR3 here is CASSLGLAGFTGELFF. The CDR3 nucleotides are TGTGCCAGCAGCTTAGGACTAGCGGGTTTCACCGGGGAGCTGTTTTTT.

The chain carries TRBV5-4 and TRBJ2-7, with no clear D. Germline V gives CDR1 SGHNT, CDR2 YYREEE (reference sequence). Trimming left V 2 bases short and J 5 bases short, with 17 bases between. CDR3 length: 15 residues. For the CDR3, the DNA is TGTGCCAGCAGCTTACAGCCCAATCCCCCTCACGAGCAGTACTTC. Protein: CASSLQPNPPHEQYF.

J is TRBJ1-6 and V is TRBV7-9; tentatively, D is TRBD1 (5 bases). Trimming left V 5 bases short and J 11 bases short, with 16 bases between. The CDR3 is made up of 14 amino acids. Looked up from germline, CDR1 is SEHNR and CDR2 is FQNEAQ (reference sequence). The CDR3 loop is CASSIRDSEPPLHF. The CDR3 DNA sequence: TGTGCCAGCAGCATCCGTGACAGCGAGCCACCCCTCCACTTT.